This TCR beta chain was observed in a study of blood T cell repertoires in COVID-19 (dated by TCRdb to the early 2020s). Turning to the overall study: Samples covering the acute and convalescent phases of COVID-19 were provided by collaborators in the United States, Italy and Spain. The prospective study material was composed of cDNA or gDNA derived from T cells, B-cell-depleted T cells, or PBMCs. The dataset comprised deeply sampled blood TCRbeta repertoires from subjects exposed to, actively infected with, or recovered from COVID-19. A freely available public database, intended as a resource for researchers studying the immune response to SARS-CoV-2, is where the repertoires were released. Samples were obtained from the ongoing ImmuneRACE study (first 160 participants) and from over a thousand subjects provided by 6 global collaborators. Nearly every sample came with metadata listing a de-identified subject ID, COVID-19 status, age in years and sex. HLA class I and class II types, where available, came from metadata supplied by the sample provider rather than from assay-based typing.

The study at large found these results: The quantity of clinical and demographic metadata differed by source and by participant and was supplied without curation.

TCRbeta CDR3 regions were amplified from genomic DNA using the immunoSEQ Assay, a bias-controlled multiplex PCR. In the source study's methods: Nucleated cell counts per sample were estimated from amplification of reference gene primers within the assay. To quantify the absolute abundance of each unique TCRbeta CDR3 rearrangement, sequence reads were collapsed and filtered. For each sample, productive Simpson clonality was calculated by taking the square root of Simpson's diversity index across productive rearrangements. The clones in this table, taken by TCRdb from immuneACCESS, are in-frame only. Not every clone is retained; where verified, under half of the shortfall comes from an unresolved V gene, and the cause of the rest is unknown. V and J calls and clone size follow that table, whereas D and trimming were derived from the DNA. This sample is represented by some 150,000 clones; roughly three quarters of them were singletons. The ten largest clones capture roughly 5.2% of the sample.

As for this clone: Which antigen it targets is not known. No much larger clonotype is one base removed from it; base qualities were not supplied.

One collaborating source in Seattle enrolled patients while the patients were actively infected and followed the patients over time throughout the course of disease. Each collaborating institution followed its own protocols to collect whole blood in K2EDTA tubes. For TCRbeta analysis, collaborators shipped samples as frozen whole blood, isolated PBMCs, or DNA extracted from either of those sample types. The origin of this receptor is a woman between 65 and 79 years old with COVID-19, enrolled during active disease. The specimen sequenced was peripheral blood.

The sequence in DNA is TGTGCCAGCAGCCAAGGAAGTCTAGCGGGGATCACCGGGGAGCTGTTTTTT. This codes for CASSQGSLAGITGELFF. The receptor chain draws on TRBV4-2 and TRBJ2-2; 9 middle bases align to TRBD2. The CDR3 holds 17 amino acids from the cysteine to the phenylalanine. Of the read, only the CDR3 DNA is kept; its 51 bases are in frame from base 1. Trimmed from V: 1 base; trimmed from J: 4 bases; junction bases lacking a gene match: 7. The germline V gene encodes CDR1 LGHNA and CDR2 YNFKEQ.